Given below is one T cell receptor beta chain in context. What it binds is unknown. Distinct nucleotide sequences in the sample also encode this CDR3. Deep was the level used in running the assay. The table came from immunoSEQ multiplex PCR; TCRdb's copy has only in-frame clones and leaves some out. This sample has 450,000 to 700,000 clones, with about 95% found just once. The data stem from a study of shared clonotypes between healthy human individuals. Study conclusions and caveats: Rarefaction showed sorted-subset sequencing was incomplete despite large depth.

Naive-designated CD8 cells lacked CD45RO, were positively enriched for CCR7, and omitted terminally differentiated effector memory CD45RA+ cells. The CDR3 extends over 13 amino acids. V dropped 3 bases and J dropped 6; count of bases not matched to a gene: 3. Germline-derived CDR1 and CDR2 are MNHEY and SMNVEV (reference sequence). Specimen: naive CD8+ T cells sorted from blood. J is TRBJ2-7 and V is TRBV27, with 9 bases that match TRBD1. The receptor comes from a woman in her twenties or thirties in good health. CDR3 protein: CASSLDRGGEQYF. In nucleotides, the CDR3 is TGTGCCAGCAGTTTGGACAGGGGAGGCGAGCAGTACTTC.